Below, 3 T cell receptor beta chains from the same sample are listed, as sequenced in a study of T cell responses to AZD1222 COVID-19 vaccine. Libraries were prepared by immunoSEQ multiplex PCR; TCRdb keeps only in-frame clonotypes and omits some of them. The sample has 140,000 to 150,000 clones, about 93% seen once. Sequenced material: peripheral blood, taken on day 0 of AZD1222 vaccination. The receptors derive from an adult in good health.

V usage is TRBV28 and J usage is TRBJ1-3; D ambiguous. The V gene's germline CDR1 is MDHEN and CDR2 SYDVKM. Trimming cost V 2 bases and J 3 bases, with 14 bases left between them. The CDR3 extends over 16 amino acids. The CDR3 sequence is CASSLGPQRGGNTIYF. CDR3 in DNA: TGTGCCAGCAGTTTAGGGCCCCAGCGGGGTGGAAACACCATATATTTT.

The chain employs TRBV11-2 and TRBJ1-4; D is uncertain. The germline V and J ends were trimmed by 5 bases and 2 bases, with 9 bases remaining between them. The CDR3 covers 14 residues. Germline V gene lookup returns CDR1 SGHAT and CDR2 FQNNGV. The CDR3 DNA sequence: TGTGCCAGCAGCCAAGGGTACACTAATGAAAAACTGTTTTTT. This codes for CASSQGYTNEKLFF.

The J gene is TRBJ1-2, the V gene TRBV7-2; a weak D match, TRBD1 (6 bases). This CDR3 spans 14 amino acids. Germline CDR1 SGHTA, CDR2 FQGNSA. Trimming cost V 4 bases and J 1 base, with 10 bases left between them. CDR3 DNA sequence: TGTGCCAGCAGCTCATCCAGGGGTAACTATGGCTACACCTTC. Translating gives CASSSSRGNYGYTF.